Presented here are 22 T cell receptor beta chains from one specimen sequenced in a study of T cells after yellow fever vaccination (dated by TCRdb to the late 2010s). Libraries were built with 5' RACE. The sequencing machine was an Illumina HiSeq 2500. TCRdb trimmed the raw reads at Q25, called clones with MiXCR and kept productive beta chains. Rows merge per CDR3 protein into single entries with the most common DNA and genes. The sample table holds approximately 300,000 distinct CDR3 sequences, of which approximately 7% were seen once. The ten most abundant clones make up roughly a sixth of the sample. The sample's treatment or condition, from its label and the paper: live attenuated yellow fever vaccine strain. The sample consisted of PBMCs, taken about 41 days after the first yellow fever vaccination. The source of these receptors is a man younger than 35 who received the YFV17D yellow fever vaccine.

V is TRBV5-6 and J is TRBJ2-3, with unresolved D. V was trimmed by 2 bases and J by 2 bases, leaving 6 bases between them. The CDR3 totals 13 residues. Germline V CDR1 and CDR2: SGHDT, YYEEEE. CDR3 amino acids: CASSFRHTDTQYF. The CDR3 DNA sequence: TGTGCCAGCAGCTTTAGACACACAGATACGCAGTATTTT.

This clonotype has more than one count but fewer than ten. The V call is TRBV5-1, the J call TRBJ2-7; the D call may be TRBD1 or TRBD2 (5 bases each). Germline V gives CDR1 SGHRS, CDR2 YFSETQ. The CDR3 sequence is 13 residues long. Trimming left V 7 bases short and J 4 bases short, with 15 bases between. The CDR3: CASRKGPTYEQYV. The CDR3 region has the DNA TGCGCCAGCCGGAAGGGACCGACTTACGAGCAGTACGTC.

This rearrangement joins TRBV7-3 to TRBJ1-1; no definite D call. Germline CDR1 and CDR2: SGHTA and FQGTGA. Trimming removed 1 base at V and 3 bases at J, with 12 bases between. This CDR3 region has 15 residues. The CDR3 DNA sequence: TGTGCCAGCAGCTTAATGCCTGACGGGGACACTGAAGCTTTCTTT. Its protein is CASSLMPDGDTEAFF.

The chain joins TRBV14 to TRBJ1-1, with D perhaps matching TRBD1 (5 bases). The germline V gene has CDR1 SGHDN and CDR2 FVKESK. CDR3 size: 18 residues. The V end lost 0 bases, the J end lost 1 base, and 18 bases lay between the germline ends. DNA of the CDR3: TGTGCCAGCAGCCAAGATCGCTTTAAGGAGGGGTCGAACACTGAAGCTTTCTTT. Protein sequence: CASSQDRFKEGSNTEAFF.

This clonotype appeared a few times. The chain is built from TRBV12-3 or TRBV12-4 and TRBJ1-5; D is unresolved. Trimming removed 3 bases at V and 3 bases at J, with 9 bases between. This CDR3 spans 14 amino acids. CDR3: CASSFEADNQPQHF. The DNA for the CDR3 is TGTGCCAGCAGTTTTGAGGCGGACAATCAGCCCCAGCATTTT.

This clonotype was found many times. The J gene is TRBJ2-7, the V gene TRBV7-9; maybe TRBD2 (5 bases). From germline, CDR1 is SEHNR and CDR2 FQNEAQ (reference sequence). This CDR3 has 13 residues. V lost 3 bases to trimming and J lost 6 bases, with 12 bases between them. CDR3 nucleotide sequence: TGTGCCAGCAGCTTGACCCGGGGAGCCGAGCAGTACGTC. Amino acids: CASSLTRGAEQYV.

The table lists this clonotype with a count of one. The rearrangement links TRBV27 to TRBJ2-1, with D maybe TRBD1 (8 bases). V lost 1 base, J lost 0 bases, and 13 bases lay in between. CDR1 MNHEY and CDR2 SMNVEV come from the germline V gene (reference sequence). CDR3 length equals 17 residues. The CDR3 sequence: CASSLYTGGDSYNEQFF. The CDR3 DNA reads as TGTGCCAGCAGTTTATATACAGGGGGGGACTCCTACAATGAGCAGTTCTTC.

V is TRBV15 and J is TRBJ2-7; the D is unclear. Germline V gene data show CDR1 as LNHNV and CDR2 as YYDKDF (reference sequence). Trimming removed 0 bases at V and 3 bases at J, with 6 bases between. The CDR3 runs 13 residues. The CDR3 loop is CATSRDPLYEQYF. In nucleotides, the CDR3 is TGTGCCACCAGCAGAGATCCCCTCTACGAGCAGTACTTC.

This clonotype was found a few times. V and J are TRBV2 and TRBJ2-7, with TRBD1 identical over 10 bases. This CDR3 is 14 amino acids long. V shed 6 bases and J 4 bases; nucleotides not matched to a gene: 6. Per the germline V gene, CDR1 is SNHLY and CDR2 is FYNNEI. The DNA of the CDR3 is TGTGCCAGCAGGGCCGGGACAGGGGAGTACGAGCAGTACTTC. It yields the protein CASRAGTGEYEQYF.

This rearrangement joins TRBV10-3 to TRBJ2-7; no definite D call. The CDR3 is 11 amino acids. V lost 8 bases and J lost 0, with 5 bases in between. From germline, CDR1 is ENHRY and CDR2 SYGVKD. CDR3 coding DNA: TGTGCCATCGGCAGCTCCTACGAGCAGTACTTC. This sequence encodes CAIGSSYEQYF.

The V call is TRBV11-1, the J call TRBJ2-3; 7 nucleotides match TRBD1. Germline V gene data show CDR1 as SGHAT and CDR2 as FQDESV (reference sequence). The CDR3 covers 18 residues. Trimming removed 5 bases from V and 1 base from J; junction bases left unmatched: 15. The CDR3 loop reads CASSPGTASVSGTDTQYF. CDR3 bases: TGTGCCAGCAGCCCCGGGACAGCTTCCGTGTCGGGCACAGATACGCAGTATTTT.

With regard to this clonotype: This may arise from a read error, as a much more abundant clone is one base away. DNA for the CDR3: TGCAGTGCTAGAACTGAGCAGTTCTTC. Amino acid sequence: CSARTEQFF. J is TRBJ2-1 and V is TRBV20-1; D remains ambiguous. CDR1 is DFQATT, CDR2 SNEGSKA, per germline (reference sequence). This CDR3 contains 9 residues. V lost 2 bases, J lost 9 bases, and 2 bases lay in between.

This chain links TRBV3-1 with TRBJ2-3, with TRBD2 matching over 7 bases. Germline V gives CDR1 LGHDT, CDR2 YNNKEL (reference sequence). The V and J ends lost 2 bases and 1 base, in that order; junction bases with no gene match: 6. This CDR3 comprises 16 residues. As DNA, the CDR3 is TGTGCCAGCAGCCAAAGAGCGGGGATCCGCACAGATACGCAGTATTTT. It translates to CASSQRAGIRTDTQYF.

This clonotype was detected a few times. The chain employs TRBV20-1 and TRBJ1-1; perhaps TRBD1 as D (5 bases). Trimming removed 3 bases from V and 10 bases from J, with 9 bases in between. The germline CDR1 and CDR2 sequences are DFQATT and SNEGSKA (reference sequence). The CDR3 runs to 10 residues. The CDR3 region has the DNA TGCAGTGCTAGGGGGCAGTTAGCTTTCTTT. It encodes CSARGQLAFF.

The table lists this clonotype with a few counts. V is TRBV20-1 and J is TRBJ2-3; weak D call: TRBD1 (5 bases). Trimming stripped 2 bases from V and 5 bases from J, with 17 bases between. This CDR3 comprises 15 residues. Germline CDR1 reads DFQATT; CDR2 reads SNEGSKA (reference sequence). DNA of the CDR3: TGCAGTGCTAGAACTCACAGTTCAGGGAAAGATACGCAGTATTTT. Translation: CSARTHSSGKDTQYF.

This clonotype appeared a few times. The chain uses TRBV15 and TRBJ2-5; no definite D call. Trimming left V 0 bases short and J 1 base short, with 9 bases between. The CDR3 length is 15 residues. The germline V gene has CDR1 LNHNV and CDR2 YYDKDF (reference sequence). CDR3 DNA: TGTGCCACCAGCAGAGAGGTCCGGCCCCAAGAGACCCAGTACTTC. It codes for CATSREVRPQETQYF.

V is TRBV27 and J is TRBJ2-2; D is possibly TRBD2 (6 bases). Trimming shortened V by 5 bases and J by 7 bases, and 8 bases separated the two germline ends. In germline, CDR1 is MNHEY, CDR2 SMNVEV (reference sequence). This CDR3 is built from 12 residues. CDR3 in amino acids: CASSMDYGELFF. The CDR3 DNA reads TGTGCCAGCAGTATGGACTACGGGGAGCTGTTTTTT.

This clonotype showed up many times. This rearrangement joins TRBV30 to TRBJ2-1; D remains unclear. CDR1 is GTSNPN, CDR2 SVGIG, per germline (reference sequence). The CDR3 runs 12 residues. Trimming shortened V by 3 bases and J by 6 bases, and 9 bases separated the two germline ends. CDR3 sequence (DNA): TGTGCCTGGAGACTGGGGTCCAATGAGCAGTTCTTC. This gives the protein CAWRLGSNEQFF.

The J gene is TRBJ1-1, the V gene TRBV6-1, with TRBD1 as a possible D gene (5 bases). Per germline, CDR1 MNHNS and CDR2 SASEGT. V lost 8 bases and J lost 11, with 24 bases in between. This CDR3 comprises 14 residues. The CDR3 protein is CASRFSLRGEGAFF. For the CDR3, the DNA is TGTGCCAGCCGGTTCAGTTTGCGGGGAGAGGGGGCTTTCTTT.

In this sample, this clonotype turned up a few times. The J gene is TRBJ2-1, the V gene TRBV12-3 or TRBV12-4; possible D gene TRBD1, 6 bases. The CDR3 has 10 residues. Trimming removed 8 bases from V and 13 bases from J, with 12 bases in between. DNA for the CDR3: TGTGCCAGCGAAGGGGGAGAACAGTTCTTC. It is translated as CASEGGEQFF.

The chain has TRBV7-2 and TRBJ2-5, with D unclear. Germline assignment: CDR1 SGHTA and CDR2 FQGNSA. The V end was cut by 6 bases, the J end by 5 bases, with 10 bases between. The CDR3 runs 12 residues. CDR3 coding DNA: TGTGCCAGCAGGACGGAAGGGGAGACCCAGTACTTC. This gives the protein CASRTEGETQYF.

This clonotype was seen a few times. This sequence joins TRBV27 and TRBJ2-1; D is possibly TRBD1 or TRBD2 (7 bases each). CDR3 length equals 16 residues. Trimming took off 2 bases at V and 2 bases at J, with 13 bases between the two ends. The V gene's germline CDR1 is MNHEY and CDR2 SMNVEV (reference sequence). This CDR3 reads CASSLPPGGAYNEQFF. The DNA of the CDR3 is TGTGCCAGCAGTTTACCCCCAGGGGGGGCCTACAATGAGCAGTTCTTC.